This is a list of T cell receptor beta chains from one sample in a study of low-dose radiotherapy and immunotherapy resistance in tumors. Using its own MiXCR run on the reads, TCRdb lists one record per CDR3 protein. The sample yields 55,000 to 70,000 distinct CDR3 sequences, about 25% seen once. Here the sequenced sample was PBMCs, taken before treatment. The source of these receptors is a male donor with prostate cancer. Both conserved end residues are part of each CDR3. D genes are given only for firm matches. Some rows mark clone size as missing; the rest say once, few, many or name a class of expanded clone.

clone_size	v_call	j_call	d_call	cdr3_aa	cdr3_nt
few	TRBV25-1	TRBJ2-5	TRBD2	CASNPGLAGAETQYF	TGTGCCAGCAATCCGGGACTAGCGGGAGCGGAGACCCAGTACTTC
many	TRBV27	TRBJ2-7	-	CASSLGSSRSYEQYF	TGTGCCAGCAGTTTAGGGAGTAGCAGGTCCTACGAGCAGTACTTC
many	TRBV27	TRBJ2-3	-	CASSWLSGTPDTQYF	TGTGCCAGCAGTTGGCTGTCGGGAACCCCAGATACGCAGTATTTT
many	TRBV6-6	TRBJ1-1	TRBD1	CASSYLARQGALAEAFF	TGTGCCAGCAGTTACTTGGCAAGACAGGGGGCGTTGGCTGAAGCTTTCTTT
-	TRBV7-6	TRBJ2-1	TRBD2	CASTPGLGEDNEQFF	TGTGCCAGCACTCCGGGACTAGGGGAGGACAATGAGCAGTTCTTC
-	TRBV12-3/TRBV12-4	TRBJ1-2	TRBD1	CAASDRDVDYGYTF	TGTGCCGCAAGCGACAGGGATGTTGACTATGGCTACACCTTC
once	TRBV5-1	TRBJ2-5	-	CASSLDSQETQYF	TGCGCCAGCAGCTTGGACAGCCAAGAGACCCAGTACTTC
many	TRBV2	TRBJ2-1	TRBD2	CASSPRREGEQFF	TGTGCCAGCAGTCCTCGGCGGGAGGGTGAGCAGTTCTTC
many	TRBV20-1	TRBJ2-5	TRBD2	CSAGMRLAGGLETQYF	TGCAGTGCTGGAATGCGTTTAGCGGGAGGGTTAGAGACCCAGTACTTC
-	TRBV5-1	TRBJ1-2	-	CASSLDPEVGYTF	TGCGCCAGCAGCTTGGACCCAGAAGTGGGCTACACCTTC
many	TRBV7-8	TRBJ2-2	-	CASSLDTQGATGELFF	TGTGCCAGCAGCCTCGACACCCAGGGAGCCACCGGGGAGCTGTTTTTT
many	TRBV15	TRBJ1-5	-	CATSRNRVWSNQPQHF	TGTGCCACCAGCAGAAACAGGGTCTGGAGCAATCAGCCCCAGCATTTT
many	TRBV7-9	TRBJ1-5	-	CASSWVNQPQHF	TGTGCCAGCAGCTGGGTCAATCAGCCCCAGCATTTT
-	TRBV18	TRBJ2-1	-	CASSRGRGSDNEQFF	TGTGCCAGCTCAAGGGGCAGGGGCTCGGACAATGAGCAGTTCTTC
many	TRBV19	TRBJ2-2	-	CASSKTGVDTGELFF	TGTGCCAGTAGTAAGACCGGGGTGGATACCGGGGAGCTGTTTTTT
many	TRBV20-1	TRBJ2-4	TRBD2	CSARGLAATKNIQYF	TGCAGTGCTAGAGGACTAGCGGCCACCAAAAACATTCAGTACTTC
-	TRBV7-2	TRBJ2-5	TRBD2	CASSLSPSGGPGETQYF	TGTGCCAGCAGCCTTTCCCCCAGCGGGGGGCCCGGGGAGACCCAGTACTTC
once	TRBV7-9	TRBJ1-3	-	CAGSPGENTIYF	TGTGCCGGGTCGCCCGGTGAGAACACCATATATTTT
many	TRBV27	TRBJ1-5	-	CASSFSGGNQPQHF	TGTGCCAGCAGTTTCAGCGGGGGCAATCAGCCCCAGCATTTT
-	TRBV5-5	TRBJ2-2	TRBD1	CASSHGTGVPGELFF	TGTGCCAGCAGCCACGGGACAGGGGTCCCCGGGGAGCTGTTTTTT
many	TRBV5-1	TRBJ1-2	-	CASSLETTGYTF	TGCGCCAGCAGCTTGGAGACGACTGGCTACACCTTC
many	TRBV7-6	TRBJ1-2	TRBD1	CASSPYGDRDYGYTF	TGTGCCAGCAGCCCATACGGGGACAGAGACTATGGCTACACCTTC
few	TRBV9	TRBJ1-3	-	CASSATDSGNTIYF	TGTGCCAGCAGCGCGACAGACTCTGGAAACACCATATATTTT
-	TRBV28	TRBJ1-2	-	CANSPTTFTNYGYTF	TGTGCCAACAGTCCCACGACATTTACTAACTATGGCTACACCTTC
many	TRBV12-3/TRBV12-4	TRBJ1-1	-	CASSLRVGHTEAFF	TGTGCCAGCAGTTTGAGGGTGGGCCACACTGAAGCTTTCTTT
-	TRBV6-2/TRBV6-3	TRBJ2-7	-	CASSYGGSPYEQYF	TGTGCCAGCAGTTACGGTGGGAGCCCCTACGAGCAGTACTTC
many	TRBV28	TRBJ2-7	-	CASSPGVAHEQYF	TGTGCCAGCAGTCCGGGTGTAGCCCACGAGCAGTACTTC
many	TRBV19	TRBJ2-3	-	CASSIERSTDTQYF	TGTGCCAGTAGTATCGAGCGGAGCACAGATACGCAGTATTTT
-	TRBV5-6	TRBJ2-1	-	CASSLVGSGQYNEQFF	TGTGCCAGCAGCTTGGTGGGTAGCGGACAGTACAATGAGCAGTTCTTC